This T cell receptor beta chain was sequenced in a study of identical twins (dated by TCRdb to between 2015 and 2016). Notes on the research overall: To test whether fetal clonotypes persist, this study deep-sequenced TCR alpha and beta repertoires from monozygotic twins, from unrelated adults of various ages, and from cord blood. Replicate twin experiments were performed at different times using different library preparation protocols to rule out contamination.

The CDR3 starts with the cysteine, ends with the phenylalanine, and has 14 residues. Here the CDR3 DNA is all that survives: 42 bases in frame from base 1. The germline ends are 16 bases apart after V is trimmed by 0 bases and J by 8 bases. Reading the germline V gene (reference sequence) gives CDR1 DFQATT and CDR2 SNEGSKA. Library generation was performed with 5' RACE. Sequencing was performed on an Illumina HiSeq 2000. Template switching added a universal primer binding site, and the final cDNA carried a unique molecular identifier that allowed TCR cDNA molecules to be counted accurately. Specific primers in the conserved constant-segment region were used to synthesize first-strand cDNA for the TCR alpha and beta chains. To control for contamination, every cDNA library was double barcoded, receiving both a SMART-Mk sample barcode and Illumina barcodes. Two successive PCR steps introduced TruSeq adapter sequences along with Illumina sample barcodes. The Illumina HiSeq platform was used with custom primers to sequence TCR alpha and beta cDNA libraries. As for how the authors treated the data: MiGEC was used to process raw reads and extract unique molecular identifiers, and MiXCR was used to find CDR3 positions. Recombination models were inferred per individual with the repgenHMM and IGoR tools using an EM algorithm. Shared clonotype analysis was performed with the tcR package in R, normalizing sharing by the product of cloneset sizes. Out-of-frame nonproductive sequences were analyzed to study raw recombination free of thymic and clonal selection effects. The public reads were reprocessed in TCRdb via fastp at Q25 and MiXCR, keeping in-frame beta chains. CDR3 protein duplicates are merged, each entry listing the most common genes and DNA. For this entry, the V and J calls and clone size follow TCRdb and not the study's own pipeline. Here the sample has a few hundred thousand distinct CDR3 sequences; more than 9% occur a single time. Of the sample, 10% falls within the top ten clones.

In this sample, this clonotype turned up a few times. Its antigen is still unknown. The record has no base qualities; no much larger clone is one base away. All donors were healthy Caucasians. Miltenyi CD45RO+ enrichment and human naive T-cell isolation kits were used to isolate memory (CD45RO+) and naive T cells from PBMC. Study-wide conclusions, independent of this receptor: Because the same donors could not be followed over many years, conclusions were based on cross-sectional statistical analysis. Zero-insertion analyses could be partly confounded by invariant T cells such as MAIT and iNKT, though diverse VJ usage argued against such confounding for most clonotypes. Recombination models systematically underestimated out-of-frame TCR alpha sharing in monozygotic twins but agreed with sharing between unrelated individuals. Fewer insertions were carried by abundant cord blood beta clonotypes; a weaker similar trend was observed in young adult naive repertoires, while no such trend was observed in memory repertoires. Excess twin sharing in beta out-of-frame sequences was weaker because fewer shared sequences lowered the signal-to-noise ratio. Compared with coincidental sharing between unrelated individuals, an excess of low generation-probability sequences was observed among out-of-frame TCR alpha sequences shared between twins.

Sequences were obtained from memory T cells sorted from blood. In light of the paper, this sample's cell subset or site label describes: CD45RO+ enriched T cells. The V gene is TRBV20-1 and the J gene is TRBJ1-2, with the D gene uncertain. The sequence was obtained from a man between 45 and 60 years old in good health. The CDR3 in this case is CSARDSGVVGGYTF. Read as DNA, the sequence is TGCAGTGCTAGAGATTCTGGGGTAGTGGGGGGCTACACCTTC.